This T cell receptor (beta chain) was sequenced in a study of blood T cells in healthy people across ages. Total RNA was extracted at no less than 5 micrograms per sample. This clonotype occurred a few times. For the second PCR, which ran for 7 to 11 cycles, a sample-barcoded 5' primer and a J-beta primer mix were used. Sequencing recovered at least 2.5 million CDR3-containing paired-end reads from each sample. TCRdb fed the 5' RACE reads into MiXCR, producing one record per CDR3 protein. Seen here are approximately 730,000 distinct CDR3 sequences, around half observed once, and the top ten hold about 38%. The sequenced sample consisted of blood. This clonotype was sampled from a man older than 75 in good health.

The CDR3 loop reads CSVLNRDSLFF. The CDR3 coding sequence is TGCAGCGTTCTCAACCGGGACAGCCTGTTCTTC. This chain links TRBV29-1 with TRBJ2-1; 7 nucleotides align to TRBD1. This CDR3 spans 11 amino acids. The V gene's germline CDR1 is SQVTM and CDR2 ANQGSEA. The ends lost 5 bases at V and 15 bases at J; junction bases unmatched: 10.